The source of this TCR beta chain is a study of neurological immune-mediated disorders. The V and J ends lost 2 bases and 10 bases, in that order; junction bases with no gene match: 6. CDR1 is SGHRS and CDR2 is YFSETQ in the germline V gene. CDR3 length: 15 amino acids. This clonotype was counted many times. In TCRdb, the 5' RACE reads were re-called with MiXCR into one record per CDR3 protein. The profile shows about 53,000 distinct CDR3 sequences, approximately 3.5% of them singletons. Sequencing was carried out using PBMCs. The chain carries TRBV5-1 and TRBJ2-1; 13 bases agree with TRBD2. The clonotype was recovered from a woman in her 30s with multiple sclerosis. CDR3 in amino acids: CASSFLPGLAGEQFF. For the CDR3, the DNA is TGCGCCAGCAGCTTTTTGCCGGGACTAGCGGGAGAGCAGTTCTTC.